Listed below are T cell receptor beta chains from one sample, sequenced in a study of cytomegalovirus exposure and HLA in healthy donors. Here immunoSEQ multiplex PCR was the method, and the copy in TCRdb shows in-frame clones only, minus some. The table lists 90,000 to 150,000 clones, about 74% of them singletons. Material: PBMCs. The source of these receptors is a female donor in good health and CMV-seronegative. CDR3s include the opening cysteine and the closing phenylalanine or tryptophan. D genes are given only for firm matches. Size values are once, few and many counts, or a class for expanded clones, and some rows have none.

D gene,clone size,V gene,CDR3 length,J gene,CDR3 protein,CDR3 DNA
-,few,TRBV4-3,14,TRBJ1-1,CASSQPDRNTEAFF,TGCGCCAGCAGCCAACCGGACAGGAACACTGAAGCTTTCTTT
-,-,TRBV15,14,TRBJ2-3,CATSRAGDSDTQYF,TGTGCCACCAGCAGAGCGGGGGATTCAGATACGCAGTATTTT
-,-,TRBV19,11,TRBJ2-7,CASSVGQEKNF,TGTGCCAGTAGTGTTGGACAAGAGAAGAACTTC
-,-,TRBV18,16,TRBJ1-2,CASSPAMIEGRDGYTF,TGTGCCAGCTCACCCGCGATGATCGAGGGGAGGGATGGCTACACCTTC
-,-,TRBV11-2,14,TRBJ1-6,CASSLDTGKAALHF,TGTGCCAGCAGCTTAGATACAGGGAAAGCGGCCCTCCACTTT
-,-,TRBV7-2,14,TRBJ2-5,CASSWMAGQETQYF,TGTGCCAGCAGCTGGATGGCGGGCCAAGAGACCCAGTACTTC
-,-,TRBV6-5,13,TRBJ1-2,CASSPTPNYGYTF,TGTGCCAGCAGCCCCACACCCAACTATGGCTACACCTTC
-,-,TRBV19,14,TRBJ1-2,CASLHLQGWGGYTF,TGTGCCAGCTTACACCTACAGGGATGGGGTGGCTACACCTTC
TRBD2,-,TRBV29-1,16,TRBJ2-2,CSVRTSGGPDDGELFF,TGCAGCGTGAGGACTAGCGGGGGGCCAGATGACGGGGAGCTGTTTTTT
TRBD2,-,TRBV4-2,16,TRBJ2-3,CASSQDKASGVDTQYF,TGTGCCAGCAGCCAAGATAAAGCTAGCGGGGTTGATACGCAGTATTTT
TRBD1,-,TRBV4-3,15,TRBJ1-1,CASSHTGTVNTEAFF,TGCGCCAGCAGCCACACTGGGACAGTGAACACTGAAGCTTTCTTT
-,-,TRBV11-2,13,TRBJ2-7,CASSLDLSLEQYF,TGTGCCAGCAGCTTAGATCTGTCCCTCGAGCAGTACTTC
TRBD2,-,TRBV7-3,13,TRBJ2-2,CASSVTSDGELFF,TGTGCCAGCAGCGTGACTAGCGACGGGGAGCTGTTTTTT
-,-,TRBV30,13,TRBJ2-7,CAWNRGAEYEQYF,TGTGCCTGGAACCGCGGGGCAGAGTACGAGCAGTACTTC
-,-,TRBV12-5,14,TRBJ1-2,CASGLVSPLYGYTF,TGTGCTAGTGGTTTGGTGTCTCCTTTATATGGCTACACCTTC
-,few,TRBV4-1,16,TRBJ1-5,CASSQVSPQGRQPQHF,TGCGCCAGCAGCCAAGTTTCCCCGCAGGGGAGACAGCCCCAGCATTTT
-,-,TRBV6-1,14,TRBJ2-2,CASSPGTNTGELFF,TGTGCCAGCAGTCCCGGGACTAACACCGGGGAGCTGTTTTTT
TRBD1,once,TRBV6-1,13,TRBJ1-2,CASSADRGDGYTF,TGTGCCAGCAGCGCCGACAGGGGAGATGGCTACACCTTC
-,-,TRBV15,14,TRBJ2-5,CATSITTNPGAQYF,TGTGCCACCAGCATTACTACCAACCCAGGGGCCCAGTACTTC
TRBD1,-,TRBV5-6,15,TRBJ1-2,CASSFGTGSFYGYTF,TGTGCCAGCAGCTTCGGGACAGGGTCTTTCTATGGCTACACCTTC
TRBD1,few,TRBV2,15,TRBJ1-1,CASSKQGIGNTEAFF,TGTGCCAGCAGCAAACAGGGGATCGGGAACACTGAAGCTTTCTTT
TRBD2,-,TRBV27,15,TRBJ2-5,CASNLIAGSQETQYF,TGTGCCAGCAACCTAATAGCGGGGAGCCAAGAGACCCAGTACTTC
-,-,TRBV12-5,12,TRBJ2-7,CASGLSGNEQYF,TGTGCTAGTGGTTTGTCCGGGAACGAGCAGTACTTC
TRBD1,-,TRBV2,22,TRBJ1-5,CASSEAFFSGTGILGSNQPQHF,TGTGCCAGCAGTGAAGCATTTTTCTCCGGGACAGGGATCCTCGGGAGCAATCAGCCCCAGCATTTT
TRBD1,-,TRBV15,19,TRBJ2-6,CATSRDIPGQGSGANVLTF,TGTGCCACCAGCAGAGATATCCCGGGACAGGGGTCCGGGGCCAACGTCCTGACTTTC
-,-,TRBV18,15,TRBJ1-4,CASSPRTGNNEKLFF,TGTGCCAGCTCACCACGTACAGGGAATAATGAAAAACTGTTTTTT
TRBD1,-,TRBV5-4,13,TRBJ2-5,CASSSGQGETQYF,TGTGCCAGCAGCTCGGGACAGGGAGAGACCCAGTACTTC
-,-,TRBV2,15,TRBJ1-5,CASSESGGHNQPQHF,TGTGCCAGCAGTGAATCTGGGGGCCACAATCAGCCCCAGCATTTT
TRBD1,-,TRBV18,14,TRBJ1-6,CASSRQGPNSPLHF,TGTGCCAGCTCAAGACAGGGGCCTAATTCACCCCTCCACTTT
-,-,TRBV11-2,15,TRBJ1-1,CASSLAAEGNTEAFF,TGTGCCAGCAGCTTAGCAGCGGAGGGGAATACTGAAGCTTTCTTT
TRBD1,once,TRBV30,15,TRBJ2-7,CAWRRPGQGLYEQYF,TGTGCCTGGAGGCGACCGGGACAGGGGTTGTACGAGCAGTACTTC
-,-,TRBV15,15,TRBJ1-5,CATSNDTYSNQPQHF,TGTGCCACCAGCAATGACACGTATAGCAATCAGCCCCAGCATTTT
TRBD2,-,TRBV7-6,15,TRBJ2-3,CASSLASGVTDTQYF,TGTGCCAGCAGCTTAGCTAGCGGGGTAACAGATACGCAGTATTTT
TRBD1,-,TRBV6-5,15,TRBJ2-5,CASSSGQGSQETQYF,TGTGCCAGCAGTTCCGGACAGGGTAGCCAAGAGACCCAGTACTTC
TRBD2,-,TRBV5-6,19,TRBJ2-7,CASSFQLAGGALGTYEQYF,TGTGCCAGCAGCTTCCAACTAGCGGGGGGGGCTTTAGGGACCTACGAGCAGTACTTC
TRBD2,-,TRBV10-3,14,TRBJ2-7,CAISGTSAAYEQYF,TGTGCCATTTCCGGGACTAGCGCAGCTTACGAGCAGTACTTC
-,few,TRBV5-1,14,TRBJ1-1,CASSLGSGNTEAFF,TGCGCCAGCAGCTTGGGGTCAGGGAACACTGAAGCTTTCTTT
-,-,TRBV4-1,12,TRBJ2-5,CASSQDKKTQYF,TGCGCCAGCAGCCAAGACAAAAAGACCCAGTACTTC
-,once,TRBV5-5,13,TRBJ1-2,CASTVTGGGGYTF,TGTGCCAGCACCGTGACAGGTGGCGGTGGCTACACCTTC
TRBD1,-,TRBV7-9,16,TRBJ1-4,CSSSSRTGSTNEKLFF,TGTTCCAGCAGCTCCAGGACAGGCTCAACTAATGAAAAACTGTTTTTT
TRBD2,-,TRBV7-7,18,TRBJ2-2,CASSSKLAGGTNTGELFF,TGTGCCAGCAGCTCCAAACTAGCGGGGGGAACGAACACCGGGGAGCTGTTTTTT
TRBD1,-,TRBV12-5,15,TRBJ1-2,CASGFGTGGYYGYTF,TGTGCTAGTGGTTTTGGGACAGGGGGCTACTATGGCTACACCTTC
TRBD1,-,TRBV6-5,14,TRBJ1-2,CASSVTGEEYGYTF,TGTGCCAGCAGTGTGACAGGGGAGGAATATGGCTACACCTTC